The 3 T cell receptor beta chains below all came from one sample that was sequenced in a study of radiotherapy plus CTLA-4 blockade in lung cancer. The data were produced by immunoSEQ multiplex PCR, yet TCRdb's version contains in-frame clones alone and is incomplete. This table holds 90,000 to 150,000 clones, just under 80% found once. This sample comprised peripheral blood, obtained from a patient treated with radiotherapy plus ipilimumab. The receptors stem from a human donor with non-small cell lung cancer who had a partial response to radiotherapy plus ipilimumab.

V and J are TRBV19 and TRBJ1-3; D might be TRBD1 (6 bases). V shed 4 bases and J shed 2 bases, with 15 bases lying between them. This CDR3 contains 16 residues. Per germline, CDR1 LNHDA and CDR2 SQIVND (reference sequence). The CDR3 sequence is CASSTTGGQTGNTIYF. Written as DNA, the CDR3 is TGTGCCAGTAGTACGACGGGGGGACAAACTGGAAACACCATATATTTT.

CDR3 residues: CASNLRAPSGQPQHF. The CDR3 DNA reads TGTGCCAGTAACCTACGGGCTCCGAGCGGTCAGCCCCAGCATTTT. The chain combines TRBV19 with TRBJ1-5; no definite D call. V gave up 7 bases and J gave up 6 bases, with 19 bases separating them. The CDR3 loop spans 15 amino acids. Germline CDR1 is LNHDA and CDR2 is SQIVND (reference sequence).

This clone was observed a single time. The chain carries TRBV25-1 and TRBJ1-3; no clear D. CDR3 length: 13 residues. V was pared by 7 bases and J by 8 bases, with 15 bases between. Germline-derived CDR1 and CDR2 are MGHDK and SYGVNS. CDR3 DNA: TGTGCCAGCACCCCCGGAATCGGGGACACCATATATTTT. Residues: CASTPGIGDTIYF.